This T cell receptor beta chain was retrieved from a study of blood T cells in healthy people across ages. CDR1 is SGHRS and CDR2 is YFSETQ in the germline V gene. V lost 1 base to trimming and J lost 7 bases, with 18 bases between them. The CDR3 covers 16 residues. A sample-barcoded 5' primer and a J-beta primer mix were used in a second PCR of roughly 7 to 11 cycles. TCRdb passed the 5' RACE reads through MiXCR, listing each CDR3 protein once. The sample records 910,000 or so distinct CDR3 sequences, 51% being singletons. Sequences were obtained from blood. The chain is built from TRBV5-1 and TRBJ2-1; the D is unclear. This clonotype was sampled from a woman aged 55-69 years in good health. CDR3 sequence (DNA): TGCGCCAGCAGCTTGAGCATGGTCCGAGTTCCGAATGAGCAGTTCTTC. Residues: CASSLSMVRVPNEQFF.